Following are 25 T cell receptor beta chains from one sample sequenced in a study of OX40 agonist ivuxolimab in advanced cancers. Generated by immunoSEQ multiplex PCR, the TCRdb table keeps only in-frame clones and is missing some. The sample includes 50,000 to 70,000 clones, 85% seen only once; the top ten take around 2.8%. Specimen: CD4+ or CD8+ T cells sorted from blood, collected in a trial of the OX40 agonist ivuxolimab. These receptors all stem from an adult with an advanced solid tumor such as melanoma, head and neck, liver or kidney cancer.

This chain uses TRBV6-5 with TRBJ1-1; D is unresolved. Between the trimmed V and J ends, which lost 0 bases and 8 bases, there was a span of 10 bases. Germline CDR1 reads MNHEY; CDR2 reads SVGAGI. The CDR3 is 13 amino acids. This CDR3 reads CASSYSSRNEAFF. CDR3 nucleotide sequence: TGTGCCAGCAGTTACTCGAGTCGTAACGAAGCTTTCTTT.

CDR3 sequence (DNA): TGTGCCAGCAGCAACAGCAAAAACATTCAGTACTTC. This gives the protein CASSNSKNIQYF. This sequence joins TRBV25-1 and TRBJ2-4; D is undetermined. CDR3 length equals 12 residues. Trimming shortened V by 6 bases and J by 3 bases, and 6 bases separated the two germline ends. Germline loops: CDR1 MGHDK, CDR2 SYGVNS. Combining the CDR3 with reference TRBV25-1 and TRBJ2-4 gives the whole variable domain EADIYQTPRYLVIGTGKKITLECSQTMGHDKMYWYQQDPGMELHLIHYSYGVNSTEKGDLSSESTVSRIRTEHFPLTLESARPSHTSQYLCASSNSKNIQYFGAGTRLSVL.

The CDR3 sequence: CASSLVGGEETQYF. In nucleotides, the CDR3 is TGTGCCAGCAGCTTGGTCGGGGGGGAAGAGACCCAGTACTTC. V usage is TRBV7-2 and J usage is TRBJ2-5, with 8 nucleotides matching TRBD2. The CDR3 length is 14 residues. V gave up 3 bases and J gave up 3 bases; unmatched junction bases: 3. CDR1 is SGHTA, CDR2 FQGNSA, per germline.

V and J are TRBV18 and TRBJ1-1; D unclear. This CDR3 comprises 15 residues. Per germline, CDR1 KGHSH and CDR2 LQKENI. V dropped 0 bases and J dropped 1 base, with 9 bases sitting between them. The CDR3 bases are TGTGCCAGCTCACCACCGAGTAAGGAGAACACTGAAGCTTTCTTT. The encoded protein is CASSPPSKENTEAFF.

This rearrangement joins TRBV30 to TRBJ2-7, with 7 bases lining up with TRBD2. From germline, CDR1 is GTSNPN and CDR2 SVGIG (reference sequence). Trimming at V came to 2 bases and at J to 4 bases, leaving 8 bases not matched to a gene. The CDR3 length is 14 residues. The CDR3 coding sequence is TGTGCCTGGAGTCCAGGGACTACCCTGTACGAGCAGTACTTC. Translated: CAWSPGTTLYEQYF.

The CDR3 DNA reads as TGTGCCAGCTCACCTGGACAGGGCGCCTACAATGAGCAGTTCTTC. It is translated as CASSPGQGAYNEQFF. J is TRBJ2-1 and V is TRBV18, with 8 bases identical to TRBD1. The CDR3 has 15 amino acids. Germline V gives CDR1 KGHSH, CDR2 LQKENI. The V and J ends lost 3 bases and 2 bases, in that order; junction bases with no gene match: 3.

V is TRBV6-5 and J is TRBJ1-1; TRBD1 matches 9 bases. Germline loops: CDR1 MNHEY, CDR2 SVGAGI. The V and J ends lost 6 bases and 10 bases, in that order; junction bases with no gene match: 3. The CDR3 extends over 11 amino acids. In nucleotides, the CDR3 is TGTGCCAGCAGGCAACAGGGGGCAGCTTTCTTT. Protein product: CASRQQGAAFF.

V and J are TRBV18 and TRBJ2-7, with D perhaps TRBD1 (6 bases). V lost 3 bases and J 2 bases, leaving 8 bases between the germline ends. The CDR3 extends over 13 amino acids. Germline CDR1 and CDR2: KGHSH and LQKENI. CDR3: CASSPRQAYEQYF. CDR3 nucleotides: TGTGCCAGCTCACCCCGACAGGCCTACGAGCAGTACTTC.

The V gene is TRBV5-6, the J gene TRBJ2-3; the D is unclear. Between the trimmed V and J ends, which lost 3 bases and 3 bases, there was a span of 2 bases. Germline V gene sequence: CDR1 SGHDT, CDR2 YYEEEE. The CDR3 contains 11 residues. CDR3 DNA: TGTGCCAGCAGCTCTACAGATACGCAGTATTTT. This encodes CASSSTDTQYF.

This chain uses TRBV20-1 with TRBJ2-1; no definite D call. Germline V CDR1 and CDR2: DFQATT, SNEGSKA (reference sequence). Trimming left V 5 bases short and J 3 bases short, with 5 bases between. The CDR3 has 11 amino acids. The CDR3 DNA reads as TGCAGTGCTCCTTTCTACAATGAGCAGTTCTTC. Its protein product is CSAPFYNEQFF.

This clone was recorded only once. The chain employs TRBV5-4 and TRBJ2-3; the D gene could be TRBD1 or TRBD2 (6 bases each). This CDR3 comprises 17 residues. CDR1 is SGHNT and CDR2 is YYREEE in the germline V gene (reference sequence). V lost 2 bases and J lost 0, with 16 bases in between. This CDR3 reads CASSLGGARGSTDTQYF. CDR3 DNA sequence: TGTGCCAGCAGCTTAGGAGGGGCGAGGGGGAGCACAGATACGCAGTATTTT.

V gene TRBV19 combines with J gene TRBJ2-1; 10 bases are shared with TRBD2. The CDR3 contains 16 residues. CDR1 is LNHDA and CDR2 is SQIVND in the germline V gene (reference sequence). J lost 8 bases, V lost 5 bases, and 12 bases had no gene match. Here the CDR3 DNA reads TGTGCCAGTAGTTTGAGAGCGGGGGGGGACAATTATGAGCAGTTCTTC. It yields the protein CASSLRAGGDNYEQFF.

The J gene is TRBJ2-3, the V gene TRBV28; no definite D call. The V end lost 8 bases, the J end lost 4 bases, and 10 bases lay between the germline ends. The CDR3 loop spans 12 amino acids. The V gene's germline CDR1 is MDHEN and CDR2 SYDVKM. DNA of the CDR3: TGTGCCAGCCAGTTAATGGCAGATACGCAGTATTTT. Its protein is CASQLMADTQYF.

This rearrangement joins TRBV19 to TRBJ1-1; 10 bases are shared with TRBD1. The junction had 7 bases not matched to a gene; V was cut back by 5 bases and J by 4 bases. Germline CDR1 is LNHDA and CDR2 is SQIVND (reference sequence). The CDR3 spans 15 residues. CDR3 bases: TGTGCCAGTAGTCCGGGACAGGGGTGGATCACTGAAGCTTTCTTT. It translates to CASSPGQGWITEAFF.

The chain combines TRBV4-3 with TRBJ1-2; D remains unclear. Trimming left V 5 bases short and J 5 bases short, with 12 bases between. In germline, CDR1 is LGHNA, CDR2 YSLEER. CDR3 length equals 13 residues. CDR3 nucleotides: TGCGCCAGCAGCGCCAGCGTAGGATATGGCTACACCTTC. It codes for CASSASVGYGYTF.

V and J are TRBV9 and TRBJ2-5, with 11 bases lining up with TRBD2. The CDR3 totals 18 residues. Germline assignment: CDR1 SGDLS and CDR2 YYNGEE. V was pared by 4 bases and J by 2 bases, with 13 bases of the junction left unmatched. CDR3 nucleotides: TGTGCCAGCAGCACCTCGGGGGTCCTAGCGGGAGGACAAGAGACCCAGTACTTC. Protein sequence: CASSTSGVLAGGQETQYF.

V gene TRBV5-6 combines with J gene TRBJ2-5, with D uncertain. This CDR3 has 16 residues. Trimming cost V 5 bases and J 2 bases, with 19 bases left between them. From germline, CDR1 is SGHDT and CDR2 YYEEEE. CDR3 region: CASRHLKGRDQETQYF. DNA for the CDR3: TGTGCCAGCAGACATTTAAAGGGCCGAGATCAAGAGACCCAGTACTTC.

CDR3 amino acids: CASSLWSGGPRNEQFF. Written as DNA, the CDR3 is TGTGCCAGCAGTTTGTGGTCGGGAGGGCCGAGGAATGAGCAGTTCTTC. The chain joins TRBV28 to TRBJ2-1; 8 nucleotides agree with TRBD2. The CDR3 loop spans 16 amino acids. Germline V gene sequence: CDR1 MDHEN, CDR2 SYDVKM. Trimming took 3 bases from V and 7 from J; bases not matched to a gene: 11.

The chain links TRBV7-9 to TRBJ1-1; TRBD1 might be the D (5 bases). The V end lost 1 base, the J end lost 6 bases, and 12 bases lay between the germline ends. The germline V gene has CDR1 SEHNR and CDR2 FQNEAQ (reference sequence). This CDR3 comprises 14 residues. CDR3 amino acids: CASSLVGGVPEAFF. The CDR3 bases are TGTGCCAGCAGCTTAGTTGGAGGGGTCCCTGAAGCTTTCTTT. Filled out from reference TRBV7-9 and TRBJ1-1, the complete variable domain reads DTGVSQNPRHKITKRGQNVTFRCDPISEHNRLYWYRQTLGQGPEFLTYFQNEAQLEKSRLLSDRFSAERPKGSFSTLEIQRTEQGDSAMYLCASSLVGGVPEAFFGQGTRLTVV.

The V and J genes are TRBV11-3 and TRBJ2-5, with D hard to call. Looked up from germline, CDR1 is SGHNT and CDR2 is YENEEA. The V end lost 1 base, the J end lost 0 bases, and 3 bases lay between the germline ends. This CDR3 has 13 amino acids. CDR3 coding DNA: TGTGCCAGCAGCTTAGTCTACCAAGAGACCCAGTACTTC. Translating it yields CASSLVYQETQYF.

This sequence joins TRBV5-4 and TRBJ2-3, with 9 bases identical to TRBD2. Germline assignment: CDR1 SGHNT and CDR2 YYREEE (reference sequence). The CDR3 is 16 residues long. Trimming at V came to 3 bases and at J to 1 base, leaving 6 bases not matched to a gene. CDR3 sequence: CASSSPGLAGTDTQYF. The CDR3, as DNA: TGTGCCAGCAGCTCGCCGGGACTAGCAGGCACAGATACGCAGTATTTT.

There are a few counts of this clone. This chain joins TRBV19 and TRBJ2-7, with 10 bases matching TRBD1. This CDR3 has 15 amino acids. CDR1 is LNHDA and CDR2 is SQIVND in the germline V gene (reference sequence). After removal of 4 bases from V and 1 base from J, the junction contained 4 bases not matched to a gene. CDR3 protein: CASSTGQGTSYEQYF. The DNA of the CDR3 is TGTGCCAGTAGTACGGGACAGGGGACATCCTACGAGCAGTACTTC.

J is TRBJ1-5 and V is TRBV19; 11 nucleotides agree with TRBD1. The CDR3 is 18 residues long. The junction had 12 bases not matched to a gene; V was cut back by 7 bases and J by 1 base. The germline V gene has CDR1 LNHDA and CDR2 SQIVND (reference sequence). The CDR3 loop reads CASKVAGQGDLSNQPQHF. CDR3 in DNA: TGTGCCAGTAAGGTTGCGGGACAGGGGGATTTGAGCAATCAGCCCCAGCATTTT.

This CDR3 reads CAISAAKNLGYEQYF. CDR3 coding DNA: TGTGCCATCAGTGCCGCTAAAAACCTAGGCTACGAGCAGTACTTC. V usage is TRBV10-3 and J usage is TRBJ2-7; D unclear. V was trimmed by 4 bases and J by 3 bases, leaving 16 bases between them. The germline gives CDR1 ENHRY, CDR2 SYGVKD. The CDR3 has 15 amino acids.

The chain links TRBV12-5 to TRBJ2-6, with D uncertain. V was cut by 0 bases and J by 3 bases, with 6 bases left in between. CDR3 length: 15 amino acids. Germline V lookup: CDR1 LGHNT, CDR2 FRNRAP. DNA for the CDR3: TGTGCTAGTGGTTTGGTACTTGGTGGGGCCAACGTCCTGACTTTC. Translated, it gives CASGLVLGGANVLTF.